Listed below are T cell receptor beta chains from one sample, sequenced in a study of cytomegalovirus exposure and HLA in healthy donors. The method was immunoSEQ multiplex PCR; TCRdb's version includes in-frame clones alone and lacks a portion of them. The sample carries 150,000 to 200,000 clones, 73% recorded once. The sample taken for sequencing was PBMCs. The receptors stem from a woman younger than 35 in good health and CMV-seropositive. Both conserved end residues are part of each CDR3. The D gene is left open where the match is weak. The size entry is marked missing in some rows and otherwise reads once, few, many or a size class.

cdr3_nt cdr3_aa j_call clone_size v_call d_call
TGTGCCAGCAGCTTGGCGGTGGGCGCAACCTACGAGCAGTACTTC CASSLAVGATYEQYF TRBJ2-7 NA TRBV5-4 NA
TGTGCCATCAGCCCCATTACAGGGTCCTTGACGTCAGCTTTCTTT CAISPITGSLTSAFF TRBJ1-1 NA TRBV10-3 NA
TGTGCCAGCTCGCGAAGCACCGAAGATACGCAGTATTTT CASSRSTEDTQYF TRBJ2-3 NA TRBV7-3 NA
TGTGCCAGCAGCTTGGGTAGCAGGGGACTACAGGAGACCCAGTACTTC CASSLGSRGLQETQYF TRBJ2-5 NA TRBV5-8 NA
TGTGCCAGCGGCCAGGTAGGAACAGATACGCAGTATTTT CASGQVGTDTQYF TRBJ2-3 few TRBV11-3 NA
TGTGCCAGCAGGCCGAAAACAGACCTATATTATGGCTACACCTTC CASRPKTDLYYGYTF TRBJ1-2 few TRBV6-5 NA
TGTGCCAGCAGCTCGACGGGGACAGGGGGCGAGACCCAGTACTTC CASSSTGTGGETQYF TRBJ2-5 NA TRBV13 TRBD1
TGCGCCAGCAGCCAGGGGGGACAGGGAACGTTCTTC CASSQGGQGTFF TRBJ2-1 NA TRBV4-1 TRBD1
TGTGCCAGCAGCCCCACAGGGGCCCCCGGGGAGCTGTTTTTT CASSPTGAPGELFF TRBJ2-2 NA TRBV7-6 TRBD1
TGTGCCAGCAGCGTAGTAGACGGGACTAGCTATGAAGAGACCCAGTACTTC CASSVVDGTSYEETQYF TRBJ2-5 once TRBV9 TRBD2
TGCGCCAGCAGCCAGGGACACTTGAACACTGAAGCTTTCTTT CASSQGHLNTEAFF TRBJ1-1 NA TRBV4-3 NA
TGTGCCAGCAGCCCCCGGACAGCAACTAATGAAAAACTGTTTTTT CASSPRTATNEKLFF TRBJ1-4 NA TRBV7-9 NA
TGTGCCAGCAGCTTAAGACTAGCGTGGTACGAGCAGTACTTC CASSLRLAWYEQYF TRBJ2-7 NA TRBV13 TRBD2
TGTGCCAGCAGCTCAGTTTGGAGGGTAGGCTATGAAGCTTTCTTT CASSSVWRVGYEAFF TRBJ1-1 NA TRBV11-2 NA
TGTGCGCATGGCGGCCAGGGGGGCGGGGAGCTGTTTTTT CAHGGQGGGELFF TRBJ2-2 NA TRBV2 NA
TGTGCCTGGAGTCTGATGGGACTAGCGGGGTTAACCGGGGAGCTGTTTTTT CAWSLMGLAGLTGELFF TRBJ2-2 NA TRBV30 TRBD2
TGTGCCACCAGCCTCCGGGATACCTACAATGAGCAGTTCTTC CATSLRDTYNEQFF TRBJ2-1 NA TRBV15 NA
TGTGCCAGCAGAACAGGGGGGGAAGCTTTCTTT CASRTGGEAFF TRBJ1-1 NA TRBV6-5 TRBD1
TGCGCCAGCAGCCAAGTGAGGGATAGCAATCAGCCCCAGCATTTT CASSQVRDSNQPQHF TRBJ1-5 NA TRBV4-3 NA
TGTGCCAGCAGCTTGGAGGGGGCGGGCACTGAAGCTTTCTTT CASSLEGAGTEAFF TRBJ1-1 NA TRBV7-3 TRBD1
TGTGCCAGCATCGACCCAGCGGGGGTCTACGAGCAGTACTTC CASIDPAGVYEQYF TRBJ2-7 NA TRBV2 TRBD2
TGTGCCAGCAGTGAAGAGCGGGGGGGCGAGAATGAGCAGTTCTTC CASSEERGGENEQFF TRBJ2-1 NA TRBV2 TRBD2
TGTGCCAGCAGCCCCCTAGGAGGGAACACTGAAGCTTTCTTT CASSPLGGNTEAFF TRBJ1-1 NA TRBV7-9 NA
TGTGCTAGTGGTTTGGTACTAGGGCTCGACTCCTACGAGCAGTACTTC CASGLVLGLDSYEQYF TRBJ2-7 NA TRBV12-5 NA
TGTGCCAGCAGCTTTCCGGGACTAGCGGGGGGAACCGGGGAGCTGTTTTTT CASSFPGLAGGTGELFF TRBJ2-2 few TRBV7-9 TRBD2
TGTGCCAGCAGTGAATGGGGGGAAGAGACCCAGTACTTC CASSEWGEETQYF TRBJ2-5 few TRBV6-1 NA
TGTGCCAGCTCACGGACATCTAGCTCTGGAAACACCATATATTTT CASSRTSSSGNTIYF TRBJ1-3 NA TRBV18 NA
TGTGCCATCAGTGGTCAGGAAAACACTGAAGCTTTCTTT CAISGQENTEAFF TRBJ1-1 NA TRBV10-3 NA